The T cell receptor beta chain under discussion was sequenced for a study of response to subunit inactivated influenza vaccine. The CDR3 extends over 15 amino acids. Germline loops: CDR1 SGHVS, CDR2 FQNEAQ. The V end was cut by 5 bases, the J end by 3 bases, with 14 bases between. Concerning this clonotype itself: Its target is not known.

Findings and caveats of the study: Only a handful of new T cells, the authors suggested, are recruited with each seasonal influenza vaccination.

Each CDR3 protein gets one entry after TCRdb re-called the RT-PCR reads with MiXCR. The sample has around 710,000 distinct CDR3 sequences; roughly 14% are singletons. Sequences were derived from PBMCs from blood, sampled approximately 15 days before vaccination. The clonotype comes from a man over 45 who received an inactivated influenza vaccine. The rearrangement links TRBV7-8 to TRBJ2-1; D is unresolved. CDR3 sequence (DNA): TGTGCCAGCAGCCCCTCTACGGTCTACTACAATGAGCAGTTCTTC. As protein: CASSPSTVYYNEQFF.